This T cell receptor beta chain is drawn from a study of shared clonotypes between healthy human individuals. In regard to this clone: Antigen unknown.

Study conclusions and caveats: Rarefaction gave evidence that sorted-subset sequencing remained incomplete despite large depth. A few donors showed sharing of around 5% of naive CD4 clonotypes.

Replicate sorted-subset PCRs were loaded with 150 to 250 ng DNA, 25,000 to 30,000 T cell genomes. TCRdb's table, derived via immunoSEQ multiplex PCR, lists solely in-frame clones and lacks some. The profile shows roughly 1,500,000 clones, nearly 99% of them singletons. Germline lookup yields CDR1 SGHNT and CDR2 YYREEE (reference sequence). V lost 4 bases, J lost 4 bases, and 14 bases lay in between. This CDR3 has 14 amino acids. The sequencing input was naive CD4+ T cells sorted from blood. Subset: CD45RA+ positively selected. The origin of this receptor is a man aged 25 to 40 in good health. The chain combines TRBV5-4 with TRBJ1-2; D gene uncertain. The CDR3 protein is CASSPSFVPYGYTF. CDR3 DNA sequence: TGTGCCAGCAGCCCCTCCTTTGTGCCCTATGGCTACACCTTC.